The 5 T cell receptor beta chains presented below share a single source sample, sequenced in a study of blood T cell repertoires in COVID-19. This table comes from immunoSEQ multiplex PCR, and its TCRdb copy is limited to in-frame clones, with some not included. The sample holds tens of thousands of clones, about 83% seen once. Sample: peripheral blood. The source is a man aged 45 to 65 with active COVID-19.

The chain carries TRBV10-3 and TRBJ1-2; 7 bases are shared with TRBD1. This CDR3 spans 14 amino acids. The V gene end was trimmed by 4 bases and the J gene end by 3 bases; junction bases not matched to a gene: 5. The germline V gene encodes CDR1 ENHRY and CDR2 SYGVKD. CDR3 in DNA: TGTGCCATCAGTGTAGGGGGCGCTTACTATGGCTACACCTTC. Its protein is CAISVGGAYYGYTF.

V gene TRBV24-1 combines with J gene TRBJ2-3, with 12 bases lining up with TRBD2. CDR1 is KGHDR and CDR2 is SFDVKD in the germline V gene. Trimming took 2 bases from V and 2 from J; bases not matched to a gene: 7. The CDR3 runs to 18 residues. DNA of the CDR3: TGTGCCACCAGTGATTCCACCGGACTAGCGGGGTTCACAGATACGCAGTATTTT. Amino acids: CATSDSTGLAGFTDTQYF.

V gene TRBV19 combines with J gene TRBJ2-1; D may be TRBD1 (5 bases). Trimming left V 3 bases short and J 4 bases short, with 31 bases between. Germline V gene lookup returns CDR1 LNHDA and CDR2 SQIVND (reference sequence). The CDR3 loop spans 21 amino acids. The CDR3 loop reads CASSMGRPGPSVSIGYNEQFF. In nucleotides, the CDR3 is TGTGCCAGTAGTATGGGGCGACCGGGCCCTAGTGTGAGCATAGGGTACAATGAGCAGTTCTTC.

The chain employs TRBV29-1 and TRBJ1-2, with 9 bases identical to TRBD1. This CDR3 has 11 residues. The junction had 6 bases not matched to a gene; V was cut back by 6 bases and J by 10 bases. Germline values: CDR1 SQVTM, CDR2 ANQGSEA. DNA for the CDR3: TGCAGCGTGGGACAGGGAGGAAACTACACCTTC. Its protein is CSVGQGGNYTF. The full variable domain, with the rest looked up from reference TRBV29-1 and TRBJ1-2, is SAVISQKPSRDICQRGTSLTIQCQVDSQVTMMFWYRQQPGQSLTLIATANQGSEATYESGFVIDKFPISRPNLTFSTLTVSNMSPEDSSIYLCSVGQGGNYTFGSGTRLTVV.

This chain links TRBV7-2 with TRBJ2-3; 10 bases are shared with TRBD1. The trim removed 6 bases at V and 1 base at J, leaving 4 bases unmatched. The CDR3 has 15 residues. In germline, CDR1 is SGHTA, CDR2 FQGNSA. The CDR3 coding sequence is TGTGCCAGCAGTAGGGACAGGGGACGCACAGATACGCAGTATTTT. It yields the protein CASSRDRGRTDTQYF.